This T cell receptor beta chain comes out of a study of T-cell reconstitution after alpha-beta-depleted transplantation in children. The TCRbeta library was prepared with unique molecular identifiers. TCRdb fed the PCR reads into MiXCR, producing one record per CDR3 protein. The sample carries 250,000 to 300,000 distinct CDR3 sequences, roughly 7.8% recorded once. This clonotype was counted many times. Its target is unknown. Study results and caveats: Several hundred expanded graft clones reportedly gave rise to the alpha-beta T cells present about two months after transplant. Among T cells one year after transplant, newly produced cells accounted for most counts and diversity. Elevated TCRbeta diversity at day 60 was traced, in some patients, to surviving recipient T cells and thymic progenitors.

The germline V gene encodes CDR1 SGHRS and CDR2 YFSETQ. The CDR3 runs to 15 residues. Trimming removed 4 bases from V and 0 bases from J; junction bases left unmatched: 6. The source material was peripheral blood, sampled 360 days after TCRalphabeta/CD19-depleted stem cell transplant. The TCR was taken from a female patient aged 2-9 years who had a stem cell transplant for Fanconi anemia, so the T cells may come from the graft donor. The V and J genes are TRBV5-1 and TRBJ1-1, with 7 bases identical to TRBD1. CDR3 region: CASSRGQLMNTEAFF. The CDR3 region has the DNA TGCGCCAGCAGCAGGGGACAGCTGATGAACACTGAAGCTTTCTTT.